A single sample is the source of the 26 T cell receptor beta chains below, sequenced in a study of T cells expressing NK-cell markers. One entry per CDR3 protein, without DNA, is what TCRdb gives after re-calling the 5' RACE reads. This sample's table has about 160,000 distinct CDR3 sequences. The source material was blood T cells: a sorted CD56 or NKG2C T cell subset, CD4+ or CD8+ T cells, or bulk PBMC T cells (not recorded which). Source of these receptors: a man aged 18 to 69 in good health.

The V call is TRBV12-3 or TRBV12-4, the J call TRBJ2-1; TCRdb indicates TRBD2, and absent DNA this call remains unverified. The CDR3 is 15 residues long. CDR3 sequence reads: CASSPWDLVDNEQFF.

The chain combines TRBV4-1 with TRBJ2-7. The CDR3 has 16 residues. Germline CDR1 MGHRA, CDR2 YSYEKL. The CDR3: CASSQVIGNPSYEQYF.

V and J are TRBV12-3 or TRBV12-4 and TRBJ2-7; the D call of TRBD2 rests on TCRdb alone, since no DNA is present to check it. This CDR3 region has 14 residues. The CDR3 reads CASSPAGVPYEQYF.

The CDR3 protein is CARYRASNQPQHF. The chain links TRBV7-8 to TRBJ1-5; TCRdb names TRBD1, which stays unverified in the absence of DNA. The CDR3 covers 13 residues. Per the germline V gene, CDR1 is SGHVS and CDR2 is FQNEAQ.

The J gene is TRBJ2-7, the V gene TRBV15; TCRdb picks TRBD1, but there is no DNA to check that call. Germline CDR1 reads LNHNV; CDR2 reads YYDKDF (reference sequence). This CDR3 is 15 amino acids long. The CDR3 sequence is CATSRDRDRVHEQYF.

The CDR3 spells CASLRGAGEQYF. This rearrangement joins TRBV6-1 to TRBJ2-7; the D gene TCRdb calls, TRBD1, cannot be checked with no DNA. CDR3 length: 12 amino acids. Germline values: CDR1 MNHNS, CDR2 SASEGT.

The chain uses TRBV5-1 and TRBJ1-5. The CDR3 spans 15 residues. Per the germline V gene, CDR1 is SGHRS and CDR2 is YFSETQ. This CDR3 is CASSLESGSSQPQHF. Filled out from reference TRBV5-1 and TRBJ1-5, the complete variable domain reads KAGVTQTPRYLIKTRGQQVTLSCSPISGHRSVSWYQQTPGQGLQFLFEYFSETQRNKGNFPGRFSGRQFSNSRSEMNVSTLELGDSALYLCASSLESGSSQPQHFGDGTRLSIL.

This sequence joins TRBV7-6 and TRBJ1-4; TCRdb's assignment of TRBD1 cannot be checked, as there is no DNA. The germline CDR1 and CDR2 sequences are SGHVS and FNYEAQ. The length of the CDR3 is 18 residues. CDR3 sequence: CASSVENRGLSINEKLFF.

The chain has TRBV28 and TRBJ1-4; TCRdb proposes TRBD1, but this gene call is untestable without DNA. The CDR3 is made up of 15 amino acids. CDR1 and CDR2 (germline): MDHEN, SYDVKM. The CDR3 here is CASSSTGTWDEKLFF.

The V and J genes are TRBV7-6 and TRBJ2-2; TCRdb outputs TRBD1, but without DNA this stays unchecked. Germline lookup yields CDR1 SGHVS and CDR2 FNYEAQ. This CDR3 has 16 residues. CDR3 amino acids: CASSPEWGLSTGELFF.

V and J are TRBV7-9 and TRBJ1-2. The germline V gene encodes CDR1 SEHNR and CDR2 FQNEAQ (reference sequence). The CDR3 is made up of 14 amino acids. The chain's CDR3 is CASSLAKRDYGYTF.

This CDR3 reads CSAPERGTDNEQFF. This chain connects TRBV20-1 to TRBJ2-1; TCRdb's D gene call, TRBD1, goes unchecked for lack of DNA. The CDR3 is made up of 14 amino acids. Germline V gives CDR1 DFQATT, CDR2 SNEGSKA (reference sequence).

The chain has TRBV30 and TRBJ2-3; TCRdb returns TRBD1, unconfirmable since there is no DNA. Per the germline V gene, CDR1 is GTSNPN and CDR2 is SVGIG (reference sequence). The length of the CDR3 is 18 residues. The CDR3: CAWSLWAGTGGSTDTQYF.

This chain links TRBV11-2 with TRBJ1-2. The germline V gene encodes CDR1 SGHAT and CDR2 FQNNGV. The CDR3 runs to 16 residues. The CDR3 spells CASSLVAGASNYGYTF.

V gene TRBV5-5 combines with J gene TRBJ2-1. Looked up from germline, CDR1 is SGHKS and CDR2 is YYEKEE (reference sequence). This CDR3 spans 15 amino acids. The CDR3 spells CASSSRSGDYNEQFF.

The chain combines TRBV6-5 with TRBJ2-3; the D gene TCRdb calls, TRBD1, cannot be checked with no DNA. This CDR3 comprises 18 residues. The V gene's germline CDR1 is MNHEY and CDR2 SVGAGI. CDR3 amino acids: CASSYEGTGDSQLDTQYF.

This chain uses TRBV7-2 with TRBJ1-2; the D call of TRBD1 rests on TCRdb alone, since no DNA is present to check it. Germline values: CDR1 SGHTA, CDR2 FQGNSA. The CDR3 has 18 amino acids. CDR3 in amino acids: CASSNRRTSFAANYGYTF.

The chain joins TRBV10-3 to TRBJ2-3. The germline V gene has CDR1 ENHRY and CDR2 SYGVKD. The CDR3 runs to 13 residues. CDR3 sequence: CAISESKASPKYF.

The chain uses TRBV7-9 and TRBJ2-7; the D call of TRBD2 rests on TCRdb alone, since no DNA is present to check it. Germline values: CDR1 SEHNR, CDR2 FQNEAQ (reference sequence). This CDR3 is built from 14 residues. The CDR3 sequence: CASSSTSGGDEQYF.

The V gene is TRBV7-9, the J gene TRBJ1-1. Germline loops: CDR1 SEHNR, CDR2 FQNEAQ (reference sequence). There are 13 residues in the CDR3. The CDR3 protein is CASTNGGGTEAFF.

V usage is TRBV10-2 and J usage is TRBJ2-1; TCRdb reports TRBD1, a call that lacks DNA to check it against. Per the germline V gene, CDR1 is WSHSY and CDR2 is SAAADI. The CDR3 totals 15 residues. The CDR3: CASSEGRGAHNEQFF.

The gene calls are TRBV27 and TRBJ2-3. The CDR3 has 12 residues. Per germline, CDR1 MNHEY and CDR2 SMNVEV (reference sequence). The CDR3 loop is CASSSFWDTQYF.

V is TRBV13 and J is TRBJ2-7; TCRdb's D call of TRBD1 is untestable without DNA. The CDR3 covers 15 residues. CDR1 and CDR2 (germline): PRHDT, FYEKMQ (reference sequence). The CDR3 sequence: CASSPTLDRDHEQYF.

V and J are TRBV9 and TRBJ2-7; TCRdb lists TRBD1, though no DNA is available to test this call. The CDR3 totals 14 residues. Per germline, CDR1 SGDLS and CDR2 YYNGEE. The CDR3 sequence: CASSEGQGGNEQYF. The full variable domain, its missing parts supplied by reference TRBV9 and TRBJ2-7, is DSGVTQTPKHLITATGQRVTLRCSPRSGDLSVYWYQQSLDQGLQFLIQYYNGEERAKGNILERFSAQQFPDLHSELNLSSLELGDSALYFCASSEGQGGNEQYFGPGTRLTVT.

The genes are TRBV12-3 or TRBV12-4 and TRBJ2-7; TCRdb proposes TRBD1, but this gene call is untestable without DNA. The CDR3 consists of 15 residues. The CDR3: CASSLAQGENYEQYF.

This chain uses TRBV27 with TRBJ2-2; TCRdb designates TRBD2, a call that cannot be tested without DNA. CDR1 and CDR2 from the germline V gene are MNHEY and SMNVEV (reference sequence). This CDR3 is built from 14 residues. This CDR3 is CASSPRQSLGELFF.